This T cell receptor beta chain comes out of a study of response to subunit inactivated influenza vaccine listed by TCRdb under 2018. For context, the study as a whole: Deep quantitative profiling of the T cell receptor repertoire was used in the study to follow responses to a trivalent subunit inactivated influenza vaccine. Overall study results and their limits: It was suggested by the authors that each seasonal influenza vaccination may recruit only a limited number of new T cells.

From the cysteine up to the phenylalanine, the CDR3 has a length of 13 residues. The CDR3 DNA has 39 bases and is translated from base 1. In the germline V gene, CDR1 corresponds to MGHDK and CDR2 to SYGVNS. Library preparation used RT-PCR. Sequencing used an Illumina HiSeq 2500. TCRdb cleaned the public reads at Q25 with fastp, built clones with MiXCR and kept in-frame beta chains. Rows are combined by CDR3 protein, so each entry shows the most common genes and DNA. This sample gives just under 550,000 distinct CDR3 sequences in total; approximately 20% of them show up just once. The ten largest clones capture 2.5% to 3% of the sample. This clonotype was detected a few times. Its antigen is not yet known. The junction does not match germline at one end; this may be a read error. These data are also associated with another study on T cells expressing NK-cell markers. As the second study states: 5'RACE template switching, by which a universal primer site and unique molecular identifiers were added, was used to make TCR beta cDNA libraries. In sorted CD3+CD56+NKG2C+, CD3+CD56+NKG2C- and CD3+CD56-NKG2C+ T-cell subsets from several donors, TCR beta-chain repertoires were profiled. Among the eight sequenced donors, seven were HCMV-seropositive and one was HCMV-seronegative. In several experiments an anti-gammadeltaTCR antibody was added to restrict sorting to alphabetaTCR-expressing T cells. For more than 5 donors, the dominant CD3+CD56+NKG2C+ clonotypes were among the top 10 CD8+ clonotypes and accounted for roughly 1.0-8% of CD8+ T cells. Those dominant clonotypes were again the most abundant among CD3+CD56-NKG2C+ cells in a few donors, at about 25-60.1%. It remained unclear whether the expanded NKG2C-expressing T cell clones were specific for HCMV antigens. The study sequenced eight donors, all healthy volunteers chosen at random: three men and five women. To determine HCMV serostatus, a commercial ELISA kit was used to detect HCMV-specific IgG in serum. Peripheral blood mononuclear cells were isolated from blood by Ficoll density gradient centrifugation. Using Miltenyi isolation kits, CD4+ and CD8+ T cells were isolated from PBMC through magnetic immunoseparation. Synthesis of cDNA was primed from the TCR beta constant segment and was followed by two consecutive PCR amplification steps. Libraries were sequenced as 2 x 150 bp reads on Illumina HiSeq 2000/2500, MiSeq or NextSeq. MIGEC was used to demultiplex reads and group reads by UMI, and MiTCR was used to assemble and quantify clonotypes. Only TCR cDNA sequences supported by at least two reads were kept to exclude erroneous sequences. The tcR package was used for downstream repertoire analysis, and clonotypes were matched across fractions by CDR3 nucleotide sequence plus V segment. VDJmatch was used to annotate antigen specificity against VDJdb, with one amino acid substitution in CDR3 permitted.

Sequenced material: CD4+ T cells sorted from PBMCs, taken about 11 days after vaccination. The sequence links TRBV25-1 to TRBJ2-7; the D gene remains uncertain. The clonotype was recovered from a man in his fifties who received an inactivated influenza vaccine. Donor details come from another sample of the same person, matched by shared clones. At the DNA level, the sequence is TGTGCCAGCCGTATGGGTGGAAGCTACGAACAGTACTTC. This encodes CASRMGGSYEQYF.